This entry features one T cell receptor beta chain sequence. Measured with immunoSEQ multiplex PCR; TCRdb has only the in-frame clones, and not every one. The table records about a million clones, around three quarters of them present only once. The record originates from a study of shared clonotypes between healthy human individuals. V lost 1 base, J lost 6 bases, and 7 bases lay in between. This CDR3 has 13 amino acids. CDR1 is SEHNR, CDR2 FQNEAQ, per germline (reference sequence). Sequences were obtained from memory CD4+ T cells sorted from blood. Subset defined: CD45RA-negative fraction. The source is a man younger than 35 in good health. The rearrangement links TRBV7-9 to TRBJ1-5; TRBD1 is a possible D gene (5 bases). The CDR3 sequence is CASSLEGPQPQHF. In nucleotides, the CDR3 is TGTGCCAGCAGCTTAGAGGGACCTCAGCCCCAGCATTTT.